What follows is one TCR beta chain and its context. This entry belongs to a study of blood T cell repertoires in COVID-19. For the study at large: COVID-19 samples, acute and convalescent, were from the United States, Italy and Spain. Sample material is recorded as cDNA or gDNA derived from T cells, B-cell-depleted T cells, or PBMCs.

The CDR3 is 14 amino acids. Germline CDR1 and CDR2: LNHDA and SQIVND (reference sequence). Between the trimmed V and J ends, which lost 7 bases and 2 bases, there was a span of 12 bases. As handled by the study authors: Amplification of reference gene primers was used by the study to estimate nucleated cell counts. The method was immunoSEQ multiplex PCR; TCRdb's version includes in-frame clones alone and lacks a portion of them. V and J calls and clone size are those listed in that table; D and trimming were worked out from the DNA. The sample consists of about 250,000 clones, about 80% of them appearing once.

The rearrangement links TRBV19 to TRBJ1-3; D perhaps matches TRBD1 (6 bases). The sample comprised peripheral blood. The clonotype originates from an elderly man with acute or convalescent COVID-19. The CDR3 reads CASTSQGTGNTIYF. The CDR3 region has the DNA TGTGCCAGTACCTCACAGGGAACTGGAAACACCATATATTTT.